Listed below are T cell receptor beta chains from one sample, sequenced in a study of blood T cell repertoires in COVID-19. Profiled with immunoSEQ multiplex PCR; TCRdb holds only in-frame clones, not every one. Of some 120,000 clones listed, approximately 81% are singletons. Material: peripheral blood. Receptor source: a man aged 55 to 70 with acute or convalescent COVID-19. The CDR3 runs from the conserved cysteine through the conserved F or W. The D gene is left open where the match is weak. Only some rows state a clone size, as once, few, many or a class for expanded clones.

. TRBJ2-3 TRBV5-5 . CASSFRVASDTQYF TGTGCCAGCAGCTTCCGGGTCGCCTCAGATACGCAGTATTTT
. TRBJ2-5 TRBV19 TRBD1 CASSVAPYRTGAQETQYF TGTGCCAGTAGTGTCGCCCCCTATCGGACAGGGGCGCAAGAGACCCAGTACTTC
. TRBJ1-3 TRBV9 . CASTTGISGNTIYF TGTGCCAGCACCACAGGGATATCTGGAAACACCATATATTTT
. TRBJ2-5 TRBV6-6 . CASSYRGFETQYF TGTGCCAGCAGTTACAGGGGGTTCGAGACCCAGTACTTC
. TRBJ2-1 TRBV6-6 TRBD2 CASSFLSGGENEQFF TGTGCCAGCAGTTTCCTAAGCGGGGGGGAGAATGAGCAGTTCTTC
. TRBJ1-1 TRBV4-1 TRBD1 CASSPRTGEDTEAFF TGCGCCAGCAGCCCCAGGACAGGGGAGGACACTGAAGCTTTCTTT
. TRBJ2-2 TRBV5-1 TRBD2 CASSLARGVGELFF TGCGCCAGCAGCTTGGCCCGGGGGGTCGGGGAGCTGTTTTTT
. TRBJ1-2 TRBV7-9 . CASSSRQDYGYTF TGTGCCAGCAGCTCGAGACAGGATTATGGCTACACCTTC
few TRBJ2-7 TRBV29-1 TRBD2 CSVGLAGHSYEQYF TGCAGCGTTGGTCTAGCGGGCCACTCCTACGAGCAGTACTTC
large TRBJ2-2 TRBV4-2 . CASKTRQVNTGELFF TGTGCCAGCAAAACAAGGCAGGTGAACACCGGGGAGCTGTTTTTT
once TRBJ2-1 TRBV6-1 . CASSEQGGALGEQFF TGTGCCAGCAGTGAACAAGGGGGGGCGCTTGGTGAGCAGTTCTTC
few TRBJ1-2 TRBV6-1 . CASSETPSRGQNYGYTF TGTGCCAGCAGTGAAACCCCCTCGCGAGGACAGAACTATGGCTACACCTTC
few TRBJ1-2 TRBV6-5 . CASSYSQGYYGYTF TGTGCCAGCAGTTACTCGCAGGGTTACTATGGCTACACCTTC
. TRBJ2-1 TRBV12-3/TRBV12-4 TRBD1 CASSATGFGGGFF TGTGCCAGCAGTGCGACAGGGTTCGGAGGTGGGTTCTTC
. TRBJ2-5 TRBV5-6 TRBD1 CASSPNRGQETQYF TGTGCCAGCAGCCCAAACAGGGGGCAGGAGACCCAGTACTTC
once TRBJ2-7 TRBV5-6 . CASSLIDRPAYEQYF TGTGCCAGCAGCTTAATTGACAGGCCCGCCTACGAGCAGTACTTC
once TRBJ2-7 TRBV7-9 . CASARGAAYEQYF TGTGCCAGCGCTAGGGGCGCGGCCTACGAGCAGTACTTC
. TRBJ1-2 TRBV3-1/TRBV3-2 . CASSKQGASYGYTF TGTGCCAGCAGCAAACAGGGTGCTAGCTATGGCTACACCTTC
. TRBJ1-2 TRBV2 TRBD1 CASSVSRQGVYGYTF TGTGCCAGCAGTGTTAGTCGCCAGGGGGTTTATGGCTACACCTTC
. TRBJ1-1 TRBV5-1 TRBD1 CASSLEQGRLNTEAFF TGCGCCAGCAGCTTGGAACAGGGGCGATTGAACACTGAAGCTTTCTTT
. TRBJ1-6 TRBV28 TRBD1 CASSTRDRLPTLHF TGTGCCAGCAGTACACGGGACAGGCTTCCGACCCTCCACTTT
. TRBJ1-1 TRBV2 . CASSQIWNTEAFF TGTGCCAGCAGTCAGATATGGAACACTGAAGCTTTCTTT
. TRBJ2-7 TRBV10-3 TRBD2 CAISPGLAGSYEQYF TGTGCCATCAGTCCGGGACTAGCGGGGTCCTACGAGCAGTACTTC
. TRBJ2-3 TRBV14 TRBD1 CASSPRLRDRGGDTQYF TGTGCCAGCAGCCCCAGACTCCGGGACAGGGGGGGTGATACGCAGTATTTT
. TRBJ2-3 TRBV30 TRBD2 CAWSAAGLTDTQYF TGTGCCTGGAGTGCAGCGGGGCTCACAGATACGCAGTATTTT
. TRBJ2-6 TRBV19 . CAGRQSSGANVLTF TGTGCCGGTAGACAGTCTTCTGGGGCCAACGTCCTGACTTTC
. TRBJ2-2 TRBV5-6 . CASSFWGSVNTGELFF TGTGCCAGCAGCTTTTGGGGTAGCGTGAACACCGGGGAGCTGTTTTTT
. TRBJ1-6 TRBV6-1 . CASSDAGFYNSPLHF TGTGCCAGCAGTGACGCAGGATTCTATAATTCACCCCTCCACTTT
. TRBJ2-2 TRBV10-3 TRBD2 CAARGSGRDFGELFF TGTGCCGCCAGGGGCAGCGGGAGGGATTTCGGGGAGCTGTTTTTT
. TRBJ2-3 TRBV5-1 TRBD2 CASSLGTSGITDTQYF TGCGCCAGCAGCCTGGGGACTAGCGGGATCACAGATACGCAGTATTTT
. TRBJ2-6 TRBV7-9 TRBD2 CASMRGAANVLTF TGTGCCAGCATGCGGGGGGCGGCCAACGTCCTGACTTTC
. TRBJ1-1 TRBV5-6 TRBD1 CASSSRDRGSAFF TGTGCCAGCAGCTCCCGGGACAGGGGATCAGCTTTCTTT
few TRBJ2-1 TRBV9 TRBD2 CASSVGGREYNEQFF TGTGCCAGCAGCGTAGGCGGGAGGGAATACAATGAGCAGTTCTTC
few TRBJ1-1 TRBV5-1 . CASSLDREGIMMNTEAFF TGCGCCAGCAGCTTGGACAGGGAAGGTATTATGATGAACACTGAAGCTTTCTTT
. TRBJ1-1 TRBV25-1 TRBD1 CASSKRQGASTEAFF TGTGCCAGCAGTAAGCGACAGGGGGCGAGCACTGAAGCTTTCTTT
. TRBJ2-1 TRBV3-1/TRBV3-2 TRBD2 CASSYGRLAGPAGDEQFF TGTGCCAGCAGCTATGGGAGGCTAGCGGGTCCCGCCGGGGATGAGCAGTTCTTC